This T cell receptor (beta chain) was captured in a study of blood T cell repertoires in COVID-19. Study information: Material from acute and convalescent COVID-19 was sourced from the United States, Italy and Spain.

Data came from immunoSEQ multiplex PCR; TCRdb stores just in-frame clones and leaves some out. The data show around 160,000 clones, 80% to 90% seen once. The origin of this receptor is a woman aged 55-70 years with COVID-19, enrolled during active disease. Sequencing was done on a sample of peripheral blood.

The CDR3 region is CASSPGLAGLSTDTQYF. The CDR3 region has the DNA TGCGCCAGCAGCCCGGGACTAGCGGGGCTAAGCACAGATACGCAGTATTTT. The V call is TRBV5-1, the J call TRBJ2-3, with TRBD2 identical over 13 bases. Germline trimming cut 4 bases from V and 0 bases from J; bases unmatched to any gene: 5. Germline lookup yields CDR1 SGHRS and CDR2 YFSETQ. The CDR3 has 17 residues.